This T cell receptor (beta chain) was recorded in a study of T cell repertoires in cytomegalovirus infection. V was clipped by 0 bases and J by 4 bases; unmatched bases: 3. The CDR3 has 15 residues. Germline lookup yields CDR1 SGHNT and CDR2 YENEEA. This clonotype has just one count. As yet, its antigen is unknown. TCRdb re-called the reads through MiXCR, storing one row per CDR3 protein. The sample holds a few hundred thousand distinct CDR3 sequences, about 40% seen once. The TCR comes from a human donor in good health (CMV status not recorded). Some clones in this sample may be carry-over from other donors' samples. Sequencing used cultured PBMCs, obtained from culture after CMV antigen stimulation. This chain uses TRBV11-3 with TRBJ2-7; the match to TRBD1 covers 10 bases. This CDR3 is CASSLDSGQGYEQYF. The CDR3 nucleotides are TGTGCCAGCAGCTTAGACTCGGGACAGGGGTACGAGCAGTACTTC.